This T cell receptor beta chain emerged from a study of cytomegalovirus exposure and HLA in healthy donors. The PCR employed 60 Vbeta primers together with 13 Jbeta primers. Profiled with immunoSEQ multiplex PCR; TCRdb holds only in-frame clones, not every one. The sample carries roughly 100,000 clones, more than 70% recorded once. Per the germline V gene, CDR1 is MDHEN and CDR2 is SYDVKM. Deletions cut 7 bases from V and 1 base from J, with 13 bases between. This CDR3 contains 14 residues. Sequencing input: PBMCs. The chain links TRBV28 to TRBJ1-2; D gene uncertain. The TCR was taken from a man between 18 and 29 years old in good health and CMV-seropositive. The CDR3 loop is CASIRHEVNYGYTF. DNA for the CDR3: TGTGCCAGCATAAGACACGAAGTTAACTATGGCTACACCTTC.